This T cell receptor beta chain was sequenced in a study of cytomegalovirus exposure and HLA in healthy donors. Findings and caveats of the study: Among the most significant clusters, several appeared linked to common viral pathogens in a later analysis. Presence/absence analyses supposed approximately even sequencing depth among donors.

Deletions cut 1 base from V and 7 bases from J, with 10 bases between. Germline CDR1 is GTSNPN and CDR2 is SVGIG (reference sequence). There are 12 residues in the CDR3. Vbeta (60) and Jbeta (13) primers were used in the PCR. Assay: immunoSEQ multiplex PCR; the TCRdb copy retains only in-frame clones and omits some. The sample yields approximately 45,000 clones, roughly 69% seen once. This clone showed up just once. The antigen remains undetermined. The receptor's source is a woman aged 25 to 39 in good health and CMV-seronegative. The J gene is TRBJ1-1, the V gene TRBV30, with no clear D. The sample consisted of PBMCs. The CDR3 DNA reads TGTGCCTGGAGTGCTTCTAGTTTTGAAGCTTTCTTT. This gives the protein CAWSASSFEAFF.